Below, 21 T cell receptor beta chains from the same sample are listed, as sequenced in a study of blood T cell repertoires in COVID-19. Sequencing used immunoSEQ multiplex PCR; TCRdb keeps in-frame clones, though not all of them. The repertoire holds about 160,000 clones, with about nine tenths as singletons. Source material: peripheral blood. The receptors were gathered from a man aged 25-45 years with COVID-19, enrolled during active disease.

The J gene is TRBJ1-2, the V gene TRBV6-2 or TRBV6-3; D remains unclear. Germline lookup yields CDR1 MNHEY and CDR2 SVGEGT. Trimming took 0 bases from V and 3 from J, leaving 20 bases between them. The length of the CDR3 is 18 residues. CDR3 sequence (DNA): TGTGCCAGCAGTTACTCATCGGGAGAGCCCAGAGGCTACTATGGCTACACCTTC. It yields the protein CASSYSSGEPRGYYGYTF.

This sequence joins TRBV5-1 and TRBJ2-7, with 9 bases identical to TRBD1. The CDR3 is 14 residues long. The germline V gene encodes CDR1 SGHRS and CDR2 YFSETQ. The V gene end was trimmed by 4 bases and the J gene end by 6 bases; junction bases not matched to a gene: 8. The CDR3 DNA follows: TGCGCCAGCAGCCTGCGGACAGGGGAGACCGAGCAGTACTTC. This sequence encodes CASSLRTGETEQYF.

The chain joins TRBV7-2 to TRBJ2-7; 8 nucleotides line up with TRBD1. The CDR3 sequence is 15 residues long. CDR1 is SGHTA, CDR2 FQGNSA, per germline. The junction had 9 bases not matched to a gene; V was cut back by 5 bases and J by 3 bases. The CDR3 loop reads CASSPTGGRFYEQYF. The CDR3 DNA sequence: TGTGCCAGCAGCCCCACAGGGGGACGTTTCTACGAGCAGTACTTC.

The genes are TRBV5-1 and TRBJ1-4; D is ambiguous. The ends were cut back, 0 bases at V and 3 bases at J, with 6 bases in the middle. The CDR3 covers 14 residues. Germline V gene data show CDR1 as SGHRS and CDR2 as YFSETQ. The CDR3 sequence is CASSLGSANEKLFF. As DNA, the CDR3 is TGCGCCAGCAGCTTGGGCAGCGCTAATGAAAAACTGTTTTTT.

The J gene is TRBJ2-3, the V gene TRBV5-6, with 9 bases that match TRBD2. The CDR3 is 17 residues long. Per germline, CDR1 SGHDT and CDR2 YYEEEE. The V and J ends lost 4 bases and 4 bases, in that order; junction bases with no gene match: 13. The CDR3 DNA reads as TGTGCCAGCAGCCCCCTTTTTAGCGGGAGAGGGCCAGATACGCAGTATTTT. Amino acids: CASSPLFSGRGPDTQYF.

The DNA for the CDR3 is TGTGCCAGCAGCCTCCGGGAGGGGCCGGGTGAGCAGTACTTC. It translates to CASSLREGPGEQYF. The gene calls are TRBV7-2 and TRBJ2-7; 8 bases line up with TRBD2. The junction had 10 bases not matched to a gene; V was cut back by 5 bases and J by 7 bases. The CDR3 consists of 14 residues. CDR1 is SGHTA, CDR2 FQGNSA, per germline.

The CDR3 reads CASSSMGSSYEQYF. The DNA of the CDR3 is TGTGCCAGCAGCTCCATGGGGAGCTCCTACGAGCAGTACTTC. The V and J genes are TRBV7-3 and TRBJ2-7; D may be TRBD2 (5 bases). The CDR3 totals 14 residues. The germline V gene has CDR1 SGHTA and CDR2 FQGTGA. V was clipped by 4 bases and J by 0 bases, with 10 bases between them.

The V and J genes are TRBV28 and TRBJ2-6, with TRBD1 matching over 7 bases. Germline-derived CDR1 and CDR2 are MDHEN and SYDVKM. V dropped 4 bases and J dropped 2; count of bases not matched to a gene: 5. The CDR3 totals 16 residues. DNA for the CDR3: TGTGCCAGCAGTTCAGGGGGTATGGCTGGGGCCAACGTCCTGACTTTC. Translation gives CASSSGGMAGANVLTF.

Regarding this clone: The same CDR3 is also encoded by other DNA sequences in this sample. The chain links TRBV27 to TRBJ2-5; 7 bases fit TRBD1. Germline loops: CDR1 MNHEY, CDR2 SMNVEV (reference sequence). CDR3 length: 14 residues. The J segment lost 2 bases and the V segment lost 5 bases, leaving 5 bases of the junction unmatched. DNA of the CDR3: TGTGCCAGCAGTGAGGGGGCGCCACAAGAGACCCAGTACTTC. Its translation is CASSEGAPQETQYF.

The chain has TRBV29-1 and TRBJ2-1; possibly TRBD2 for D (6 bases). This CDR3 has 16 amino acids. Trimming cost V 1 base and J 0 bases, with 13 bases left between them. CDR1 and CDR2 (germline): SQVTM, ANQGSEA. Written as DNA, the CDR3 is TGCAGCGTTGAAGGGACTACATTAAGCTCCTACAATGAGCAGTTCTTC. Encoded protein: CSVEGTTLSSYNEQFF.

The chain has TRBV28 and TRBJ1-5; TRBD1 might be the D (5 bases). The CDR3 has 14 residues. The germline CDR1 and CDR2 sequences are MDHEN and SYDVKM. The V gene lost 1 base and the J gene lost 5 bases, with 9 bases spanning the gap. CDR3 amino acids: CASSLLVGDQPQHF. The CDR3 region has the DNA TGTGCCAGCAGTTTATTAGTAGGGGATCAGCCCCAGCATTTT. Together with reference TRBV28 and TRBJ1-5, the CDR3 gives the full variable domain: DVKVTQSSRYLVKRTGEKVFLECVQDMDHENMFWYRQDPGLGLRLIYFSYDVKMKEKGDIPEGYSVSREKKERFSLILESASTNQTSMYLCASSLLVGDQPQHFGDGTRLSIL.

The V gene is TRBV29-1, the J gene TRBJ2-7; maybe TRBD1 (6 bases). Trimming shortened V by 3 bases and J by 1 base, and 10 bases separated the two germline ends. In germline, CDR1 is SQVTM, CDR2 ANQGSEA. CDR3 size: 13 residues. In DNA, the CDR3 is TGCAGCGTTGATATACAGGGTTCCTACGAGCAGTACTTC. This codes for CSVDIQGSYEQYF.

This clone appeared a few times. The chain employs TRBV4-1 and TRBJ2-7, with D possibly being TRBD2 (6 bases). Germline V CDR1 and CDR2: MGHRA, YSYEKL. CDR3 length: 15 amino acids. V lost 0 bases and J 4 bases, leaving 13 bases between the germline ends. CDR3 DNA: TGCGCCAGCAGCCAAGATCAGCACGGGAGTTACGAGCAGTACTTC. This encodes CASSQDQHGSYEQYF.

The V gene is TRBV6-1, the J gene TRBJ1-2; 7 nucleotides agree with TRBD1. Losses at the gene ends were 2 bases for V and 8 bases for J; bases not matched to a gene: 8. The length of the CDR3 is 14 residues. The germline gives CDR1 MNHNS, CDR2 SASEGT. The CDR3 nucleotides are TGTGCCAGCAGTGAACGGCGGGACAGCAAGGGCTACACCTTC. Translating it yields CASSERRDSKGYTF.

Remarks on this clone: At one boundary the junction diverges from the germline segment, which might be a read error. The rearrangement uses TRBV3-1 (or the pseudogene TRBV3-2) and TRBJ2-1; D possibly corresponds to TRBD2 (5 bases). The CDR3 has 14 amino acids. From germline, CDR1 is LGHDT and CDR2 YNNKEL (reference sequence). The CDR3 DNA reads TGTGCCAGCAGCCAAGGGACTTCCTCCAATGAGCAGTTCTTC. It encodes CASSQGTSSNEQFF.

In DNA, the CDR3 is TGTGCCAGCAGGCCCGACTTGACTAATTACAATGAGCAGTTCTTC. Its protein is CASRPDLTNYNEQFF. This chain links TRBV6-5 with TRBJ2-1, with D possibly being TRBD2 (5 bases). The CDR3 length is 15 residues. Germline V CDR1 and CDR2: MNHEY, SVGAGI. V was cut by 6 bases and J by 4 bases, with 16 bases left in between.

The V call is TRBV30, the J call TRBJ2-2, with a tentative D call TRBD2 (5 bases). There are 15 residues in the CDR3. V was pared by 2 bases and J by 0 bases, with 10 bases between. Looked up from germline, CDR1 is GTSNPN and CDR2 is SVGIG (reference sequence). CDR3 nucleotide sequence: TGTGCCTGGAGTTTAGGACTGACGAACACCGGGGAGCTGTTTTTT. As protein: CAWSLGLTNTGELFF.

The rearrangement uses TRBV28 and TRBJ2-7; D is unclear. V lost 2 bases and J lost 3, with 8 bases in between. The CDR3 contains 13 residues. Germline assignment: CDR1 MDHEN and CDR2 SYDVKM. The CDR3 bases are TGTGCCAGCAGTTTAGGGCACCTCTACGAGCAGTACTTC. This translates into CASSLGHLYEQYF.

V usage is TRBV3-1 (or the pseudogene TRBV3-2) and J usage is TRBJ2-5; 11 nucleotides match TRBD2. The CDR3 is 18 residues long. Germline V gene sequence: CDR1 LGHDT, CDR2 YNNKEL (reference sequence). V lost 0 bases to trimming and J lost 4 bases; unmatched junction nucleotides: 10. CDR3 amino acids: CASSQDVIAGGQGETQYF. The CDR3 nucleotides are TGTGCCAGCAGCCAAGATGTAATAGCGGGGGGGCAGGGAGAGACCCAGTACTTC.

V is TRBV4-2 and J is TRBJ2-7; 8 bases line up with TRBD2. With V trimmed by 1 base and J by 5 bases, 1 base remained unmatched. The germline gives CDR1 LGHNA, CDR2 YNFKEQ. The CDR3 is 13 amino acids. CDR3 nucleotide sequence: TGTGCCAGCAGCCAAGTTAGCGGGAACGAGCAGTACTTC. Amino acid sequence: CASSQVSGNEQYF.

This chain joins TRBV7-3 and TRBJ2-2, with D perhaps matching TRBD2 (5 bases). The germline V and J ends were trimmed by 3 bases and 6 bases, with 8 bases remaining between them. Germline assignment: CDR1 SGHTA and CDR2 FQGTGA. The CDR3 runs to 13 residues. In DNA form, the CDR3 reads TGTGCCAGCAGCTTCGGGGAGTCCGGGGAGCTGTTTTTT. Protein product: CASSFGESGELFF.